Each of the 5 T cell receptor beta chains below was sequenced from the same sample in a study of blood T cell repertoires in COVID-19. TCRdb keeps only in-frame clones here, not all; method: immunoSEQ multiplex PCR. The sample has around 150,000 clones, 85% to 95% seen once. Sample: peripheral blood. Receptor source: a woman aged 60-75 years with COVID-19, enrolled during active disease.

V is TRBV3-1 (or the pseudogene TRBV3-2) and J is TRBJ2-5, with D perhaps TRBD2 (5 bases). Per the germline V gene, CDR1 is LGHDT and CDR2 is YNNKEL (reference sequence). V gave up 4 bases and J gave up 1 base, with 13 bases separating them. The CDR3 loop spans 15 amino acids. The CDR3 protein is CASSRNPSGQETQYF. CDR3 DNA: TGTGCCAGCAGCCGGAATCCCAGCGGCCAAGAGACCCAGTACTTC.

J is TRBJ1-5 and V is TRBV7-8; no reliable D call. Trimming took 2 bases from V and 3 from J, leaving 11 bases between them. The CDR3 runs 15 residues. Germline CDR1 is SGHVS and CDR2 is FQNEAQ. CDR3 nucleotide sequence: TGTGCCAGCAGCTTATCCTCAGGTTTCAATCAGCCCCAGCATTTT. Protein: CASSLSSGFNQPQHF.

The chain employs TRBV7-9 and TRBJ1-4, with D perhaps matching TRBD1 (6 bases). Germline values: CDR1 SEHNR, CDR2 FQNEAQ (reference sequence). The CDR3 totals 15 residues. V lost 3 bases to trimming and J lost 5 bases, with 13 bases between them. The CDR3 loop is CASSFTLGQNEKLFF. The CDR3 DNA is TGTGCCAGCAGCTTCACCCTCGGACAGAATGAAAAACTGTTTTTT.

Concerning this clone itself: Different DNA sequences within this sample yield the same CDR3. V gene TRBV3-1 (or the pseudogene TRBV3-2) combines with J gene TRBJ1-2; 7 nucleotides line up with TRBD1. J gave up 2 bases and V 1 base, and 4 bases lay outside the gene matches. This CDR3 is 15 amino acids long. Germline CDR1 reads LGHDT; CDR2 reads YNNKEL (reference sequence). CDR3 bases: TGTGCCAGCAGCCAAGTGGGACAGTTAAACTATGGCTACACCTTC. This encodes CASSQVGQLNYGYTF.

The chain couples TRBV18 to TRBJ1-2, with D maybe TRBD1 (6 bases). This CDR3 contains 14 residues. V lost 2 bases and J 8 bases, leaving 15 bases between the germline ends. Germline V lookup: CDR1 KGHSH, CDR2 LQKENI. CDR3 sequence reads: CASSPVNRAGGYTF. The CDR3 DNA reads as TGTGCCAGCTCACCAGTGAACAGGGCGGGCGGCTACACCTTC.